A single sample is the source of the 31 T cell receptor beta chains below, sequenced in a study of T cells expressing NK-cell markers. TCRdb re-called the 5' RACE reads and gives one entry per CDR3 protein, without DNA. In all, the sample yields approximately 380,000 distinct CDR3 sequences. Material: blood T cells: a sorted CD56 or NKG2C T cell subset, CD4+ or CD8+ T cells, or bulk PBMC T cells (not recorded which). The receptors derive from a man aged 18-75 years in good health.

The chain combines TRBV20-1 with TRBJ2-3; TCRdb gives TRBD2 as the D gene, but with no DNA this cannot be confirmed. Per the germline V gene, CDR1 is DFQATT and CDR2 is SNEGSKA (reference sequence). The CDR3 has 13 amino acids. The CDR3 is CSARRGGPDTQYF.

This chain links TRBV20-1 with TRBJ2-3; the TCRdb D gene call, TRBD1, has no DNA to confirm it. The CDR3 totals 14 residues. The germline V gene encodes CDR1 DFQATT and CDR2 SNEGSKA (reference sequence). The chain's CDR3 is CSARAGAGTDTQYF.

V usage is TRBV7-8 and J usage is TRBJ1-6; TCRdb reports TRBD1, a call that lacks DNA to check it against. The germline V gene encodes CDR1 SGHVS and CDR2 FQNEAQ. The CDR3 runs 15 residues. CDR3 sequence: CASSYNRQGHSPLHF.

The gene calls are TRBV24-1 and TRBJ2-4; TCRdb's D gene call, TRBD1, goes unchecked for lack of DNA. The length of the CDR3 is 16 residues. CDR1 and CDR2 from the germline V gene are KGHDR and SFDVKD. CDR3 in amino acids: CATSDFGAGGKNIQYF.

This chain links TRBV7-8 with TRBJ1-1; checking the TCRdb D call of TRBD1 is not possible without DNA. Germline V lookup: CDR1 SGHVS, CDR2 FQNEAQ. The CDR3 has 14 residues. CDR3 protein: CASSSRDRGTEAFF.

The chain is built from TRBV7-9 and TRBJ2-5; absent DNA, TCRdb's TRBD1 call cannot be checked. CDR1 and CDR2 (germline): SEHNR, FQNEAQ (reference sequence). The CDR3 runs to 15 residues. CDR3 protein: CASSSGGHHQETQYF. Together with reference TRBV7-9 and TRBJ2-5, the CDR3 gives the full variable domain: DTGVSQNPRHKITKRGQNVTFRCDPISEHNRLYWYRQTLGQGPEFLTYFQNEAQLEKSRLLSDRFSAERPKGSFSTLEIQRTEQGDSAMYLCASSSGGHHQETQYFGPGTRLLVL.

J is TRBJ2-4 and V is TRBV7-2. The CDR3 length is 17 residues. The germline gives CDR1 SGHTA, CDR2 FQGNSA. The CDR3 protein is CASSLGAGLSSKNIQYF. The full variable domain, rest sourced from reference TRBV7-2 and TRBJ2-4, is GAGVSQSPSNKVTEKGKDVELRCDPISGHTALYWYRQSLGQGLEFLIYFQGNSAPDKSGLPSDRFSAERTGGSVSTLTIQRTQQEDSAVYLCASSLGAGLSSKNIQYFGAGTRLSVL.

This sequence joins TRBV7-2 and TRBJ1-2. The length of the CDR3 is 14 residues. Germline-derived CDR1 and CDR2 are SGHTA and FQGNSA. This CDR3 is CASSTQGRRYGYTF.

The chain recombines TRBV14 with TRBJ1-2; TCRdb selects TRBD1, and the lack of DNA leaves this call unchecked. The CDR3 has 15 residues. Germline CDR1 reads SGHDN; CDR2 reads FVKESK. The chain's CDR3 is CASSLRDRAFYGYTF.

The rearrangement links TRBV12-5 to TRBJ2-5. Germline CDR1 reads LGHNT; CDR2 reads FRNRAP. The CDR3 length is 13 residues. The CDR3: CASGTRELEAQYF.

The CDR3 protein is CASSIQQGMYEKLFF. V is TRBV3-1 and J is TRBJ1-4; TCRdb indicates TRBD1, and absent DNA this call remains unverified. Germline assignment: CDR1 LGHDT and CDR2 YNNKEL (reference sequence). CDR3 length equals 15 residues. Based on the CDR3 plus reference TRBV3-1 and TRBJ1-4, the full variable domain is DTAVSQTPKYLVTQMGNDKSIKCEQNLGHDTMYWYKQDSKKFLKIMFSYNNKELIINETVPNRFSPKSPDKAHLNLHINSLELGDSAVYFCASSIQQGMYEKLFFGSGTQLSVL.

The chain uses TRBV7-9 and TRBJ2-7. CDR3 length: 14 residues. Germline V gene lookup returns CDR1 SEHNR and CDR2 FQNEAQ (reference sequence). CDR3 sequence reads: CASSERRNPYEQYF. Complete variable domain (other parts from reference TRBV7-9 and TRBJ2-7): DTGVSQNPRHKITKRGQNVTFRCDPISEHNRLYWYRQTLGQGPEFLTYFQNEAQLEKSRLLSDRFSAERPKGSFSTLEIQRTEQGDSAMYLCASSERRNPYEQYFGPGTRLTVT.

The chain joins TRBV15 to TRBJ2-5; the D gene TCRdb calls, TRBD2, cannot be checked with no DNA. The CDR3 has 17 amino acids. Germline CDR1 LNHNV, CDR2 YYDKDF (reference sequence). This CDR3 is CATSRDLGLAGGKTQYF.

This chain links TRBV20-1 with TRBJ2-5; TCRdb gives TRBD2 as the D gene, but with no DNA this cannot be confirmed. Germline assignment: CDR1 DFQATT and CDR2 SNEGSKA (reference sequence). The CDR3 contains 15 residues. The CDR3 loop is CSARRLAGAQETQYF.

The rearrangement joins TRBV20-1 to TRBJ2-4; the TRBD1 assignment by TCRdb is unverifiable without DNA. Germline V CDR1 and CDR2: DFQATT, SNEGSKA (reference sequence). The CDR3 totals 11 residues. CDR3 amino acids: CSAHTGQIQYF.

The chain uses TRBV7-6 and TRBJ2-7; as DNA is missing, the TRBD2 call by TCRdb cannot be tested. CDR1 and CDR2 from the germline V gene are SGHVS and FNYEAQ. This CDR3 contains 17 residues. This CDR3 reads CASSLPPGLADSYEQYF. Supplemented by reference TRBV7-6 and TRBJ2-7, the full variable domain reads GAGVSQSPRYKVTKRGQDVALRCDPISGHVSLYWYRQALGQGPEFLTYFNYEAQQDKSGLPNDRFSAERPEGSISTLTIQRTEQRDSAMYRCASSLPPGLADSYEQYFGPGTRLTVT.

The genes are TRBV20-1 and TRBJ2-2; there is no DNA to check the TCRdb D call of TRBD2. This CDR3 is built from 17 residues. From germline, CDR1 is DFQATT and CDR2 SNEGSKA (reference sequence). CDR3 sequence reads: CSARDGGLGTNTGELFF.

The chain couples TRBV5-1 to TRBJ1-1; the TRBD1 assignment by TCRdb is unverifiable without DNA. Per germline, CDR1 SGHRS and CDR2 YFSETQ. The CDR3 runs 11 residues. The CDR3 sequence: CASSLSGEAFF.

V usage is TRBV3-1 and J usage is TRBJ2-3; as DNA is missing, the TRBD2 call by TCRdb cannot be tested. CDR1 and CDR2 (germline): LGHDT, YNNKEL (reference sequence). This CDR3 is 16 amino acids long. The CDR3 here is CASSQDQGLRIDTQYF.

V and J are TRBV6-1 and TRBJ1-6. Germline values: CDR1 MNHNS, CDR2 SASEGT. This CDR3 contains 15 residues. The CDR3 loop reads CASSEWAGHNSPLHF.

The chain couples TRBV5-1 to TRBJ2-4. The CDR3 is 14 residues long. Germline V lookup: CDR1 SGHRS, CDR2 YFSETQ. The CDR3 reads CASSFAGTKNIQYF.

This chain connects TRBV20-1 to TRBJ2-5; TCRdb's assignment of TRBD2 cannot be checked, as there is no DNA. The CDR3 totals 14 residues. CDR1 and CDR2 from the germline V gene are DFQATT and SNEGSKA (reference sequence). CDR3 region: CSARMSGPEETQYF.

The chain employs TRBV20-1 and TRBJ2-7; the D call of TRBD1 rests on TCRdb alone, since no DNA is present to check it. This CDR3 is 14 amino acids long. CDR1 is DFQATT, CDR2 SNEGSKA, per germline (reference sequence). The CDR3 loop reads CSARAGGAKYEQYF.

The chain carries TRBV29-1 and TRBJ2-1; TCRdb's D gene call, TRBD2, goes unchecked for lack of DNA. The V gene's germline CDR1 is SQVTM and CDR2 ANQGSEA. The CDR3 has 19 amino acids. The CDR3 loop is CSVGGGWASGGSSYNEQFF.

V gene TRBV6-5 combines with J gene TRBJ1-1; as DNA is missing, the TRBD1 call by TCRdb cannot be tested. The CDR3 loop spans 16 amino acids. Germline lookup yields CDR1 MNHEY and CDR2 SVGAGI. CDR3 region: CASSHYYDRDRGRAFF.

The chain has TRBV5-1 and TRBJ2-5; TCRdb selects TRBD1, and the lack of DNA leaves this call unchecked. The germline gives CDR1 SGHRS, CDR2 YFSETQ. The CDR3 is made up of 16 amino acids. Here the CDR3 reads CASSLQTGFGEETQYF. The complete variable domain, with remaining parts taken from reference TRBV5-1 and TRBJ2-5, reads KAGVTQTPRYLIKTRGQQVTLSCSPISGHRSVSWYQQTPGQGLQFLFEYFSETQRNKGNFPGRFSGRQFSNSRSEMNVSTLELGDSALYLCASSLQTGFGEETQYFGPGTRLLVL.

CDR3 protein: CASRGDGRSGNTIYF. The chain recombines TRBV28 with TRBJ1-3. The CDR3 totals 15 residues. CDR1 is MDHEN, CDR2 SYDVKM, per germline.

This rearrangement joins TRBV12-3 or TRBV12-4 to TRBJ2-3; lacking DNA, the TRBD1 call made by TCRdb goes unchecked. CDR3 length: 12 amino acids. The CDR3 here is CASRTRGDTQYF.

The chain joins TRBV20-1 to TRBJ2-4; checking the TCRdb D call of TRBD1 is not possible without DNA. Germline CDR1 reads DFQATT; CDR2 reads SNEGSKA (reference sequence). The CDR3 loop spans 15 amino acids. The CDR3 sequence is CSALGTGHGKNIQYF.

The chain employs TRBV4-1 and TRBJ2-3; TCRdb indicates TRBD2, and absent DNA this call remains unverified. Germline V gene sequence: CDR1 MGHRA, CDR2 YSYEKL. The CDR3 consists of 21 residues. CDR3 protein: CASSRDRDGLAGRGSTDTQYF.

The chain is built from TRBV21-1 and TRBJ1-2; TCRdb's D gene call, TRBD1, goes unchecked for lack of DNA. TRBV21-1 represents a pseudogene. The CDR3 length is 18 residues. The CDR3 is CASSTPDRGYLAYNGYTF.